This TCR beta chain came from a study of blood T cells in healthy people across ages. Through a sample-barcoded 5' primer and a J-beta primer mix, a second PCR was run for roughly 6 to 11 cycles. One entry per CDR3 protein, called by TCRdb with MiXCR from the 5' RACE reads. The table includes about 900,000 distinct CDR3 sequences, around two thirds detected once. Trimming took 4 bases from V and 8 from J; bases not matched to a gene: 8. Germline loops: CDR1 MGHRA, CDR2 YSYEKL. The CDR3 runs 14 residues. Per sample, at least 6 micrograms of total RNA were extracted. The TCR comes from a man aged 25-45 years in good health. Sequenced input: blood. V gene TRBV4-1 combines with J gene TRBJ2-4; 7 nucleotides line up with TRBD2. The CDR3 nucleotides are TGCGCCAGCAGCCCTCGGGATAGCGGGTACATTCAGTACTTC. Translated, it gives CASSPRDSGYIQYF.